The rows below give T cell receptor beta chains drawn from one sample of a study of cytomegalovirus exposure and HLA in healthy donors. Only in-frame clones appear in the TCRdb table, and some are missing; sequencing was by immunoSEQ multiplex PCR. The sample table sets out 80,000 to 100,000 clones. The sequencing input was PBMCs. The receptors were gathered from a man aged 50 to 60 in good health and CMV-seropositive. Both conserved end residues are part of each CDR3. A D gene is named only where the DNA matches it firmly.

D gene: .; V gene: TRBV7-9; J gene: TRBJ2-1; CDR3 DNA: TGTGCCAGCAGGGCCTTTGCAGGGGTAAACAATGAGCAGTTCTTC; CDR3 protein: CASRAFAGVNNEQFF
D gene: .; V gene: TRBV7-6; J gene: TRBJ2-2; CDR3 DNA: TGTGCCAGCAGCTTTCTCGCGGAGCTCACCGGGGAGCTGTTTTTT; CDR3 protein: CASSFLAELTGELFF
D gene: TRBD2; V gene: TRBV7-6; J gene: TRBJ2-3; CDR3 DNA: TGTGCCAGCAGCTTAGCGGGAGGGCTCTCCACAGATACGCAGTATTTT; CDR3 protein: CASSLAGGLSTDTQYF
D gene: .; V gene: TRBV2; J gene: TRBJ1-2; CDR3 DNA: TGTGCCAGCACTAGGGGCCCCGCTAATGGCTACACCTTC; CDR3 protein: CASTRGPANGYTF
D gene: .; V gene: TRBV30; J gene: TRBJ2-7; CDR3 DNA: TGTGCCTGGAGGGGTGGACTATCTTACGAGCAGTACTTC; CDR3 protein: CAWRGGLSYEQYF
D gene: TRBD1; V gene: TRBV5-1; J gene: TRBJ1-2; CDR3 DNA: TGCGCCAGCAGCTTGGGCCCCCGACAGGGACACAACTATGGCTACACCTTC; CDR3 protein: CASSLGPRQGHNYGYTF
D gene: TRBD1; V gene: TRBV5-1; J gene: TRBJ2-5; CDR3 DNA: TGCGCCAGCAGCCCGGGACAGGGCTTGAGGGAGACCCAGTACTTC; CDR3 protein: CASSPGQGLRETQYF
D gene: TRBD1; V gene: TRBV4-3; J gene: TRBJ1-1; CDR3 DNA: TGCGCCAGCAGCCAAACCCACAGGGGGCCCATGAACACTGAAGCTTTCTTT; CDR3 protein: CASSQTHRGPMNTEAFF
D gene: TRBD1; V gene: TRBV7-2; J gene: TRBJ1-5; CDR3 DNA: TGTGCCAGCAGCTTATCAGGGGGGAATCAGCCCCAGCATTTT; CDR3 protein: CASSLSGGNQPQHF
D gene: .; V gene: TRBV30; J gene: TRBJ2-1; CDR3 DNA: TGTGCCTGGAGGGCCCGCGTCGGGATTGACAATGAGCAGTTCTTC; CDR3 protein: CAWRARVGIDNEQFF
D gene: .; V gene: TRBV18; J gene: TRBJ1-2; CDR3 DNA: TGTGCCAGCTCACCAATCCCGGTCCTGTATGGCTACACCTTC; CDR3 protein: CASSPIPVLYGYTF
D gene: TRBD1; V gene: TRBV4-3; J gene: TRBJ1-1; CDR3 DNA: TGCGCCAGCAGCCAAGTGCTCAGGGGGAGCCGCACTGAAGCTTTCTTT; CDR3 protein: CASSQVLRGSRTEAFF
D gene: TRBD2; V gene: TRBV5-1; J gene: TRBJ2-3; CDR3 DNA: TGCGCCAGCAGCTTGTTCCCTAGCGGGAACACAGATACGCAGTATTTT; CDR3 protein: CASSLFPSGNTDTQYF
D gene: .; V gene: TRBV18; J gene: TRBJ2-1; CDR3 DNA: TGTGCCAGCTCACGCGGGGTTCTCCCCGGTTGGGGCAATGAGCAGTTCTTC; CDR3 protein: CASSRGVLPGWGNEQFF
D gene: TRBD2; V gene: TRBV5-1; J gene: TRBJ2-1; CDR3 DNA: TGCGCCAGCAGAGTTGGGACTAGCGTTAATGAGCAGTTCTTC; CDR3 protein: CASRVGTSVNEQFF
D gene: .; V gene: TRBV4-1; J gene: TRBJ1-1; CDR3 DNA: TGCGCCAGAGACTTTGAAATACGCCAAGGTGAAGCTTTCTTT; CDR3 protein: CARDFEIRQGEAFF
D gene: .; V gene: TRBV5-1; J gene: TRBJ1-1; CDR3 DNA: TGCGCCAGCAGGGACGGACAACCAAACACTGAAGCTTTCTTT; CDR3 protein: CASRDGQPNTEAFF
D gene: .; V gene: TRBV5-1; J gene: TRBJ2-7; CDR3 DNA: TGCGCCAGCAGCTTGGCCGGGGAAATAGTTAACGAGCAGTACTTC; CDR3 protein: CASSLAGEIVNEQYF
D gene: .; V gene: TRBV4-1; J gene: TRBJ2-5; CDR3 DNA: TGCGCCAGCAGCCAAGTGGGTCCCAGGGCCCAGTACTTC; CDR3 protein: CASSQVGPRAQYF
D gene: .; V gene: TRBV6-1; J gene: TRBJ1-5; CDR3 DNA: TGTGCCAGCAGTGACCAGGTTTACAATCAGCCCCAGCATTTT; CDR3 protein: CASSDQVYNQPQHF
D gene: TRBD1; V gene: TRBV6-6; J gene: TRBJ1-1; CDR3 DNA: TGTGCCAGCAGTACGGACAGGGGTACTGAAGCTTTCTTT; CDR3 protein: CASSTDRGTEAFF
D gene: .; V gene: TRBV6-5; J gene: TRBJ2-5; CDR3 DNA: TGTGCCAGCAGAAGGGGGGGCCCGGAGACCCAGTACTTC; CDR3 protein: CASRRGGPETQYF
D gene: .; V gene: TRBV30; J gene: TRBJ2-3; CDR3 DNA: TGTGCCTGGTGCCAGCAATCGGGAGATACGCAGTATTTT; CDR3 protein: CAWCQQSGDTQYF
D gene: TRBD1; V gene: TRBV27; J gene: TRBJ1-5; CDR3 DNA: TGTGCCAGCAGGACAGGGGGCTATGGCAATCAGCCCCAGCATTTT; CDR3 protein: CASRTGGYGNQPQHF
D gene: TRBD1; V gene: TRBV4-3; J gene: TRBJ2-2; CDR3 DNA: TGCGCCAGCAGCCAAGACGGGGACAGGAAAATGGGGAACACCGGGGAGCTGTTTTTT; CDR3 protein: CASSQDGDRKMGNTGELFF
D gene: .; V gene: TRBV18; J gene: TRBJ1-5; CDR3 DNA: TGTGCCAGCTCACTCGAAAAGGCGGGCAATCAGCCCCAGCATTTT; CDR3 protein: CASSLEKAGNQPQHF
D gene: TRBD1; V gene: TRBV7-9; J gene: TRBJ1-1; CDR3 DNA: TGTGCCAGCAGCTCGGGACAGGGGCTTTGGGACACTGAAGCTTTCTTT; CDR3 protein: CASSSGQGLWDTEAFF
D gene: .; V gene: TRBV7-2; J gene: TRBJ1-5; CDR3 DNA: TGTGCCAGCAGCCCAGGGGATCAGCCCCAGCATTTT; CDR3 protein: CASSPGDQPQHF
D gene: TRBD2; V gene: TRBV6-1; J gene: TRBJ2-1; CDR3 DNA: TGTGCCAGCAGTGAGACTAGCGGGAGGGATGAGCAGTTCTTC; CDR3 protein: CASSETSGRDEQFF